A single T cell receptor (beta chain) is shown here with its context. The CDR3 has 11 residues. V lost 2 bases to trimming and J lost 6 bases, with 5 bases between them. CDR1 is KGHSH and CDR2 is LQKENI in the germline V gene. TCRdb reprocessed the RT-PCR reads with MiXCR, giving one entry per CDR3 protein. The sample records more than 550,000 distinct CDR3 sequences, over 12% being singletons. The material sequenced was memory CD4+ T cells from blood. The receptor was isolated from a female donor in good health, serving as a healthy control. The rearrangement uses TRBV18 and TRBJ2-7; D ambiguous. CDR3 residues: CASSPESEQYF. CDR3 bases: TGTGCCAGCTCACCAGAGAGCGAGCAGTACTTC. Full variable domain (missing parts from reference TRBV18 and TRBJ2-7): NAGVMQNPRHLVRRRGQEARLRCSPMKGHSHVYWYRQLPEEGLKFMVYLQKENIIDESGMPKERFSAEFPKEGPSILRIQQVVRGDSAAYFCASSPESEQYFGPGTRLTVT.